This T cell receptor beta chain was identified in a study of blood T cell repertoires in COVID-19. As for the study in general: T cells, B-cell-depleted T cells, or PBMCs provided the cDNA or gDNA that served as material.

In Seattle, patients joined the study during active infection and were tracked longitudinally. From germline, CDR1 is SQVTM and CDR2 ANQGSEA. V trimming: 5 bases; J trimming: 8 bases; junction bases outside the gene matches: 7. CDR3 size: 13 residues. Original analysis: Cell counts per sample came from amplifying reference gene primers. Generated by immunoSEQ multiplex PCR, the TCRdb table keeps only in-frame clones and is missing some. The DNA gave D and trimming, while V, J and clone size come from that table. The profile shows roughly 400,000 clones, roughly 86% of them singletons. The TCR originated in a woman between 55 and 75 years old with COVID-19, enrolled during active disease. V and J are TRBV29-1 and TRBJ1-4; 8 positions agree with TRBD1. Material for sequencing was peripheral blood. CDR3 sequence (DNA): TGCAGCGTTCAGGACAGGGCGAGGGAAAAACTGTTTTTT. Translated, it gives CSVQDRAREKLFF.